This T cell receptor (beta chain) comes out of a study of patients and donors after allogeneic stem cell transplantation. The CDR3 is 16 residues long. V was clipped by 4 bases and J by 4 bases; unmatched bases: 9. Germline CDR1 is DFQATT and CDR2 is SNEGSKA (reference sequence). TCRdb reanalysed the RT-PCR reads using MiXCR and keeps one entry per CDR3 protein. The table shows some 960,000 distinct CDR3 sequences, with roughly 17% occurring only once. The clonotype was recovered from a human donor who was either an allogeneic HSCT recipient or a stem cell or donor lymphocyte infusion donor (not recorded which). It is not recorded whose cells these are; they may come from a transplant donor. Sequencing was done on a sample of blood, either unsorted or a sorted T cell fraction (not recorded which). The V gene is TRBV20-1, the J gene TRBJ2-5; 13 bases match TRBD2. CDR3 amino acids: CSATGLAGKRGETQYF. The CDR3 DNA is TGCAGTGCTACGGGACTAGCGGGGAAGAGGGGAGAGACCCAGTACTTC.